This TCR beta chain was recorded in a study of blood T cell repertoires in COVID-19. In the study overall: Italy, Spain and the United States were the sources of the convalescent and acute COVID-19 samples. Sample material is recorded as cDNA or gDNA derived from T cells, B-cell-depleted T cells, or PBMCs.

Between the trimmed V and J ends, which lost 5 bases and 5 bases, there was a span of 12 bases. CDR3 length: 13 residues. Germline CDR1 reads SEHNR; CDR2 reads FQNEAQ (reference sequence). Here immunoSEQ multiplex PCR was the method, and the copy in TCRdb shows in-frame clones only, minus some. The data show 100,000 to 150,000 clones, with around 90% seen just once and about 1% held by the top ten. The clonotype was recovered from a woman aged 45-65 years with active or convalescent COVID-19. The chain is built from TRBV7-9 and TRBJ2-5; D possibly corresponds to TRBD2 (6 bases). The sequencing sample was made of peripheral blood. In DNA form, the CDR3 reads TGTGCCAGCAGCCTCGGGAGCGTCGAGACCCAGTACTTC. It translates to CASSLGSVETQYF.